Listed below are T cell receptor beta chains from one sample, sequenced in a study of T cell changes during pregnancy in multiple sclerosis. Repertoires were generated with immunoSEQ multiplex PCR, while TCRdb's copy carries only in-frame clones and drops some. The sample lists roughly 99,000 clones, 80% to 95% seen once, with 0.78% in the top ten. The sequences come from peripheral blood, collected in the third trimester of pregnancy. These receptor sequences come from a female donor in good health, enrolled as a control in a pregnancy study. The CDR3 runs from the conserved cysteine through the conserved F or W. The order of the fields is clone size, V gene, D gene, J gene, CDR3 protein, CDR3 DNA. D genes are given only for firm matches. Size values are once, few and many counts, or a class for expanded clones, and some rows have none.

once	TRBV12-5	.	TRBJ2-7	CASGLEPAGRYEQYF	TGTGCTAGTGGTCTCGAACCGGCGGGACGTTACGAGCAGTACTTC
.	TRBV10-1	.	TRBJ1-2	CASSEGQGRYYGYTF	TGCGCCAGCAGTGAAGGGCAGGGCCGCTACTATGGCTACACCTTC
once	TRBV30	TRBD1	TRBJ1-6	CAWSLDRAGNNSPLHF	TGTGCCTGGAGCCTAGACAGGGCCGGCAATAATTCACCCCTCCACTTT
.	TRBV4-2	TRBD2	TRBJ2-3	CASSHAGTSGSDTQYF	TGTGCCAGCAGCCACGCCGGGACTAGCGGGTCAGATACGCAGTATTTT
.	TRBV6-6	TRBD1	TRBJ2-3	CASSRTGSTDTQYF	TGTGCCAGCAGTAGGACAGGGAGCACAGATACGCAGTATTTT
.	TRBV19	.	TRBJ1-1	CASSVSEAFF	TGTGCCAGTAGTGTCTCTGAAGCTTTCTTT
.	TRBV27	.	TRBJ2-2	CASSFGRGIRTGELFF	TGTGCCAGCAGCTTTGGACGGGGGATAAGGACCGGGGAGCTGTTTTTT
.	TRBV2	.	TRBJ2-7	CASTRQRTNSYEQYF	TGTGCCAGCACCCGACAGAGGACCAACTCCTACGAGCAGTACTTC
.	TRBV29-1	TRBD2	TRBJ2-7	CSVASGLDLYEQYF	TGCAGCGTTGCGTCAGGACTAGACCTCTACGAGCAGTACTTC
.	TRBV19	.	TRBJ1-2	CASKGQTYGYTF	TGTGCCAGTAAAGGACAGACTTATGGCTACACCTTC
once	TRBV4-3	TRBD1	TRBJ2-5	CASSQEDRGGETQYF	TGCGCCAGCAGCCAAGAGGACAGGGGGGGAGAGACCCAGTACTTC
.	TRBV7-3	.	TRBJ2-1	CASSLEGPPAGEQFF	TGTGCCAGCAGCCTCGAAGGGCCTCCGGCGGGTGAGCAGTTCTTC
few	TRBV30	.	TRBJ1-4	CAWKRGNEKLFF	TGTGCCTGGAAGCGGGGGAATGAAAAACTGTTTTTT
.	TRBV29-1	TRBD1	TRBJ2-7	CSVVEASGTGASYEQYF	TGCAGCGTTGTTGAGGCCTCCGGGACAGGTGCTTCGTACGAGCAGTACTTC
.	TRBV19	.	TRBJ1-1	CASSQGVNTEAFF	TGTGCCAGTAGTCAAGGGGTGAACACTGAAGCTTTCTTT
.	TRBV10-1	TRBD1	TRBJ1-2	CASSASRQGRCYGYTF	TGCGCCAGCAGTGCCTCCAGACAGGGAAGGTGCTATGGCTACACCTTC
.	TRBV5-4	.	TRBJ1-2	CASSSDLDSFYGYTF	TGTGCCAGCAGCTCCGACTTGGACAGCTTCTATGGCTACACCTTC
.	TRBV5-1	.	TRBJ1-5	CASSQGAGENQPQHF	TGCGCCAGCAGCCAGGGAGCAGGGGAGAATCAGCCCCAGCATTTT
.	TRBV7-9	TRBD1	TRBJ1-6	CASSSRPGQNNSPLHF	TGTGCCAGCAGCTCGCGGCCGGGACAGAATAATTCACCCCTCCACTTT
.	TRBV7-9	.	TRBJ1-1	CASSLARAGVEAFF	TGTGCCAGCAGCTTAGCGCGGGCAGGGGTTGAAGCTTTCTTT
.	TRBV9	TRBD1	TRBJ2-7	CASSVGGQARYEQYF	TGTGCCAGCAGCGTAGGTGGACAGGCTCGTTACGAGCAGTACTTC
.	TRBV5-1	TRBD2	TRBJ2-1	CASSLSVGGGAYNEQFF	TGCGCCAGCAGCTTGTCCGTCGGGGGGGGTGCCTACAATGAGCAGTTCTTC
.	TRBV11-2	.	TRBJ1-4	CASSLGKFGSEKLFF	TGTGCCAGCAGCTTAGGAAAATTCGGGAGCGAAAAACTGTTTTTT
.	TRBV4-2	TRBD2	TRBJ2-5	CASSQRGAGAGEQETQYF	TGTGCCAGCAGCCAAAGAGGTGCGGGAGCGGGGGAGCAAGAGACCCAGTACTTC
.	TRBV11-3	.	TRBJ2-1	CASSPSPYNEQFF	TGTGCCAGCAGCCCTAGTCCCTACAATGAGCAGTTCTTC
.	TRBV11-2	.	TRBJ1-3	CASSSPTSGNTIYF	TGTGCCAGCTCATCACCCACTTCTGGAAACACCATATATTTT
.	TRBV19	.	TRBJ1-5	CASTRTAHQPQHF	TGTGCCAGTACTCGGACAGCCCATCAGCCCCAGCATTTT
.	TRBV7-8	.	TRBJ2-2	CASSLPGGTGELFF	TGTGCCAGCAGCTTACCAGGTGGAACCGGGGAGCTGTTTTTT
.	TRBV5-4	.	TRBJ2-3	CASSLEQGHTDTQYF	TGTGCCAGCAGCTTGGAACAGGGACATACAGATACGCAGTATTTT
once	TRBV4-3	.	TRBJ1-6	CASSPTPTGKDSPLHF	TGCGCCAGCAGCCCTACCCCAACAGGGAAAGATTCACCCCTCCACTTT
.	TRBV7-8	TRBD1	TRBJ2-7	CASSLVTGPNYEQYF	TGTGCCAGCAGTCTCGTGACAGGGCCCAACTACGAGCAGTACTTC
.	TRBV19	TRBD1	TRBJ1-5	CASSRQGTGSNQPQHF	TGTGCCAGTAGTCGCCAAGGGACAGGGAGCAATCAGCCCCAGCATTTT
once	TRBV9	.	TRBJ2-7	CASSVSGREYEQYF	TGTGCCAGCAGCGTATCTGGTCGTGAGTACGAGCAGTACTTC
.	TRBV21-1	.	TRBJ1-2	CASNFPRDRAIFYNYGYTF	TGTGCCAGCAACTTCCCCCGGGACAGGGCGATATTTTATAACTATGGCTACACCTTC
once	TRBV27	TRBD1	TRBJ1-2	CASSLDRGMYGYTF	TGTGCCAGCAGTTTAGACAGGGGGATGTATGGCTACACCTTC
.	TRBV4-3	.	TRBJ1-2	CASSQDAGNYGYTF	TGCGCCAGCAGCCAAGACGCGGGAAACTATGGCTACACCTTC
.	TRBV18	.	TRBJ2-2	CASSPPPGENTGELFF	TGTGCCAGCTCACCACCCCCAGGGGAGAACACCGGGGAGCTGTTTTTT